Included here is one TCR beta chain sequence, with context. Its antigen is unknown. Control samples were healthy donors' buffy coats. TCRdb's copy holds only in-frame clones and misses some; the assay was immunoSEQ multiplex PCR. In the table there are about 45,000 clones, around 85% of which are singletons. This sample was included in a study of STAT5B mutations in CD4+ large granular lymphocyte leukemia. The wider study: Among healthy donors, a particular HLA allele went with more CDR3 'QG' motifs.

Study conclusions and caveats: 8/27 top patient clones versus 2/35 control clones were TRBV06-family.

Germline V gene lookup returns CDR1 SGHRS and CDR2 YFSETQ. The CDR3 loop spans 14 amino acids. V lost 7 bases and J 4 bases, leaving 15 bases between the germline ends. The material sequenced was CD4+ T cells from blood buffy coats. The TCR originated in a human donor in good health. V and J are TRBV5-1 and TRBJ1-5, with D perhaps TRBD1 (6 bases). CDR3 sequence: CASAKGDGNQPQHF. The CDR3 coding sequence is TGCGCCAGCGCTAAGGGGGACGGGAATCAGCCCCAGCATTTT. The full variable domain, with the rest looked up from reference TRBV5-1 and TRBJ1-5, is KAGVTQTPRYLIKTRGQQVTLSCSPISGHRSVSWYQQTPGQGLQFLFEYFSETQRNKGNFPGRFSGRQFSNSRSEMNVSTLELGDSALYLCASAKGDGNQPQHFGDGTRLSIL.